This T cell receptor beta chain was identified during a study of vaccination and CD4 T cells after COVID-19. Looking at the study overall: Sampling after COVID took place at a median of around 91 days (range 35 to 161) following diagnosis.

Notes on this clonotype: What it binds is not known.

Described treatment: roughly ten-day PBMC culture with coronavirus spike peptide pools or control peptides (ViraFEST assay). Sequencing of the DNA from cultured CD4+ T cells was carried out with the Oncomine TCR Beta short-read assay. TCRdb passed the PCR reads through MiXCR, listing each CDR3 protein once. The sample lists around 10,000 distinct CDR3 sequences, under 50% occurring once. J was trimmed by 1 base and V by 6 bases; bases with no gene match: 8. This CDR3 has 16 amino acids. From germline, CDR1 is MDHEN and CDR2 SYDVKM. Specimen: CD4+ T cells from blood, cultured in vitro. This TCR came from a human donor who had recovered from COVID-19. The chain joins TRBV28 to TRBJ1-5, with 8 bases that match TRBD1. DNA of the CDR3: TGTGCCAGCAGGGCCAGGGGGCTAAGAAGCAATCAGCCCCAGCATTTT. Its protein is CASRARGLRSNQPQHF. The complete variable domain, with remaining parts taken from reference TRBV28 and TRBJ1-5, reads DVKVTQSSRYLVKRTGEKVFLECVQDMDHENMFWYRQDPGLGLRLIYFSYDVKMKEKGDIPEGYSVSREKKERFSLILESASTNQTSMYLCASRARGLRSNQPQHFGDGTRLSIL.